A selection of T cell receptor beta chains follows, all from one sample in a study of shared clonotypes between healthy human individuals. Clones were sequenced by immunoSEQ multiplex PCR, and TCRdb holds only the in-frame ones, with some missing. The sample has roughly 2.4 million clones; almost 96% are singletons. Material: naive CD4+ T cells sorted from blood. These receptors were obtained from a man aged 18 to 30 in good health. Each CDR3 is given with its conserved first and last residue. Each record gives: J gene, clone size, D gene, V gene, CDR3 DNA, CDR3 protein. D genes are given only for firm matches. Clone size is not always given. Where it is, it says once, few, many or a class for expanded clones.

J: TRBJ2-7
size: few
D: TRBD2
V: TRBV19
DNA: TGTGCCAGTAACCGTGGGGCAGCGGGAGGCGCCTACGAGCAGTACTTC
CDR3: CASNRGAAGGAYEQYF

J: TRBJ2-1
size: .
D: TRBD2
V: TRBV7-2
DNA: TGTGCCAGCAGCTTTCTAGCGGGAGCATACAATGAGCAGTTCTTC
CDR3: CASSFLAGAYNEQFF

J: TRBJ2-3
size: .
D: TRBD1
V: TRBV5-6
DNA: TGTGCCAGCAGCTTGGGGGACAGGGCAAGAGATACGCAGTATTTT
CDR3: CASSLGDRARDTQYF

J: TRBJ1-2
size: few
D: TRBD1
V: TRBV6-5
DNA: TGTGCCAGCAGTTACTCGACAGGGGGGGACTATGGCTACACCTTC
CDR3: CASSYSTGGDYGYTF

J: TRBJ1-6
size: .
D: TRBD1
V: TRBV7-8
DNA: TGTGCCAGCAGCCGAACTGACAGGGGTGTGTCCTATAATTCACCCCTCCACTTT
CDR3: CASSRTDRGVSYNSPLHF

J: TRBJ2-7
size: .
D: .
V: TRBV19
DNA: TGTGCCAGTAGTCCACAGGTCTACTACGAGCAGTACTTC
CDR3: CASSPQVYYEQYF

J: TRBJ2-7
size: .
D: .
V: TRBV27
DNA: TGTGCCAGCAGTCCGTGGGACAAACTCTACGAGCAGTACTTC
CDR3: CASSPWDKLYEQYF

J: TRBJ2-5
size: .
D: TRBD1
V: TRBV5-4
DNA: TGTGCCAGCAGCTTACAGGGGTTACAAGAGACCCAGTACTTC
CDR3: CASSLQGLQETQYF

J: TRBJ1-1
size: .
D: TRBD1
V: TRBV28
DNA: TGTGCCAGCAGTTCTCCAGGGGGCGTCATGAACACTGAAGCTTTCTTT
CDR3: CASSSPGGVMNTEAFF

J: TRBJ2-7
size: .
D: .
V: TRBV27
DNA: TGTGCCAGCAGTTTCCTCCCAGGAGGCACCTACGAGCAGTACTTC
CDR3: CASSFLPGGTYEQYF

J: TRBJ1-6
size: .
D: .
V: TRBV7-2
DNA: TGTGCCAGCAGCCATCCGGGATCACCCCTCCACTTT
CDR3: CASSHPGSPLHF

J: TRBJ2-7
size: .
D: TRBD1
V: TRBV7-8
DNA: TGTGCCAGCAGCAGCCGGGACAGGGGTAGCGAGCAGTACTTC
CDR3: CASSSRDRGSEQYF

J: TRBJ1-5
size: .
D: .
V: TRBV28
DNA: TGTGCCAGCAGTTTACCCAACCCCCGACGGAATAGCAATCAGCCCCAGCATTTT
CDR3: CASSLPNPRRNSNQPQHF

J: TRBJ1-1
size: .
D: .
V: TRBV30
DNA: TGTGCCTGGAACGGCAGAATGAACACTGAAGCTTTCTTT
CDR3: CAWNGRMNTEAFF

J: TRBJ1-4
size: .
D: .
V: TRBV6-6
DNA: TGTGCCAGCAGCACGGGGACGGAAAAACTGTTTTTT
CDR3: CASSTGTEKLFF

J: TRBJ2-2
size: .
D: TRBD1
V: TRBV5-1
DNA: TGCGCCAGCAGCTTACAGGGGGCCGCGGCCGGGGAGCTGTTTTTT
CDR3: CASSLQGAAAGELFF

J: TRBJ1-2
size: .
D: TRBD1
V: TRBV2
DNA: TGTGCCAGCAGTGCCGGGACAGGATTAAACTTCTATGGCTACACCTTC
CDR3: CASSAGTGLNFYGYTF

J: TRBJ1-1
size: .
D: TRBD1
V: TRBV6-1
DNA: TGTGCCAGCAGTGTGACCCGGGACAGGGGTGCTTTCTTT
CDR3: CASSVTRDRGAFF

J: TRBJ2-1
size: .
D: .
V: TRBV18
DNA: TGTGCCAGCTCACCACCCCAGGGACCCTCCTACAATGAGCAGTTCTTC
CDR3: CASSPPQGPSYNEQFF

J: TRBJ2-2
size: .
D: .
V: TRBV7-9
DNA: TGTGCCAGCAGCTACTGGACAGTGAACACCGGGGAGCTGTTTTTT
CDR3: CASSYWTVNTGELFF